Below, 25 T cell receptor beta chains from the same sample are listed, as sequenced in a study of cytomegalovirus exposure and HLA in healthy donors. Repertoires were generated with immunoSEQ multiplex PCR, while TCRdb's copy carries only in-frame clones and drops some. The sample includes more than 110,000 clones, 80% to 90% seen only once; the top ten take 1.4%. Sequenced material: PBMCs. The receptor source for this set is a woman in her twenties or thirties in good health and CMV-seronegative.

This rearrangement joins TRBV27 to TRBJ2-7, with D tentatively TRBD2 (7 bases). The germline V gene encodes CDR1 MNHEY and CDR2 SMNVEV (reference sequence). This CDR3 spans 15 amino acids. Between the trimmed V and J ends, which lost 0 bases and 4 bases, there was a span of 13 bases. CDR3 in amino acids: CASSLSGAGVYEQYF. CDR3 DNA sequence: TGTGCCAGCAGTTTATCGGGGGCGGGGGTTTACGAGCAGTACTTC.

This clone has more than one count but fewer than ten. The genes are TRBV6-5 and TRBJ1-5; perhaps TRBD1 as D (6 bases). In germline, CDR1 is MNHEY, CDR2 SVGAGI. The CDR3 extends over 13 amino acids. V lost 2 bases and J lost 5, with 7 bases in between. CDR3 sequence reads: CASSYNRDQPQHF. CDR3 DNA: TGTGCCAGCAGTTACAACAGGGATCAGCCCCAGCATTTT.

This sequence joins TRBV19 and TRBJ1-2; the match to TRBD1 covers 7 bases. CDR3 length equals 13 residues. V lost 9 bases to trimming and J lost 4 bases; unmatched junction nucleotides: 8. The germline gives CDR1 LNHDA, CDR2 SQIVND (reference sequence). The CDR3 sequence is CASSTGAFYGYTF. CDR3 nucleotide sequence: TGTGCCAGCAGCACAGGGGCCTTCTATGGCTACACCTTC.

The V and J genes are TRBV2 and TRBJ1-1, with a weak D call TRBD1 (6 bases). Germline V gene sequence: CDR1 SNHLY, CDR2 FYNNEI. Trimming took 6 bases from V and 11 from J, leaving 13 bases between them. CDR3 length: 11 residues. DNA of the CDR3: TGTGCCAGCAGCTATGGACAGCTGGCTTTCTTT. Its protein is CASSYGQLAFF.

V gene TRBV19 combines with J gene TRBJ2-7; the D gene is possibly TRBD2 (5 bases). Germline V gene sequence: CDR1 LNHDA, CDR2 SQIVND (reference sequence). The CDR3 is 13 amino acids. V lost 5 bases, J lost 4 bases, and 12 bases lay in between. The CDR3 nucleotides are TGTGCCAGTAGTCCCTGGACTGGATACGAGCAGTACTTC. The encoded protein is CASSPWTGYEQYF.

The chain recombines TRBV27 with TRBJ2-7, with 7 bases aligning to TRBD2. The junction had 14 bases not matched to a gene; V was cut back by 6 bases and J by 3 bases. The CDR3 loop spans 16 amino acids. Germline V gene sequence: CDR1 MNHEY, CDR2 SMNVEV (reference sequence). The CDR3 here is CASSRGGVSGVYEQYF. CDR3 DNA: TGTGCCAGCAGCCGGGGTGGGGTGAGCGGGGTCTACGAGCAGTACTTC.

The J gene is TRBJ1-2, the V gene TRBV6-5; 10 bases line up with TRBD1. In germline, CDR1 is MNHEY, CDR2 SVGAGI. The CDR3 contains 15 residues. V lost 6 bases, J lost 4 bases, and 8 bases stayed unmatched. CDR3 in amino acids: CASRPETGGSYGYTF. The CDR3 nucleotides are TGTGCCAGCAGACCGGAGACAGGGGGCTCCTATGGCTACACCTTC.

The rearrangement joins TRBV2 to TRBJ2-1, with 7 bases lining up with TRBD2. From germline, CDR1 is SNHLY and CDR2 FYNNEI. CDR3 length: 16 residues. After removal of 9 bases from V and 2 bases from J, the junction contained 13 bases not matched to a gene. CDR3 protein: CASLTMGGITYNEQFF. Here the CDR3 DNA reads TGTGCCAGTCTTACAATGGGGGGGATTACCTACAATGAGCAGTTCTTC.

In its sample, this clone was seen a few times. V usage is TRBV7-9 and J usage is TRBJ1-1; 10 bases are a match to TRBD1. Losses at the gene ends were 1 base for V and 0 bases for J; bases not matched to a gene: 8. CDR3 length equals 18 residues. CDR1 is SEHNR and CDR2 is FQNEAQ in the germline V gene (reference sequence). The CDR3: CASSLGSGTGVMNTEAFF. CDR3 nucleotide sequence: TGTGCCAGCAGCTTAGGCTCAGGGACAGGGGTAATGAACACTGAAGCTTTCTTT.

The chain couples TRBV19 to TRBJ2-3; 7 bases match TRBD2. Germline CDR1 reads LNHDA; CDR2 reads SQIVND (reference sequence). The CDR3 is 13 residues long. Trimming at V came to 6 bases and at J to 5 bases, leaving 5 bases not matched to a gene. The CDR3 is CASRSRGIDTQYF. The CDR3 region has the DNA TGTGCCAGTAGGTCGCGGGGGATAGATACGCAGTATTTT.

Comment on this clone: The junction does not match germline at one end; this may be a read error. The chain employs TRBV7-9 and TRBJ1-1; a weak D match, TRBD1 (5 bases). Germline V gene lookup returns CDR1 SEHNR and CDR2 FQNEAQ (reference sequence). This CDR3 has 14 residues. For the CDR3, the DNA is TGTGCCAGCAGCCGCGGACAAACGAACGCTGAAGCTTTCTTT. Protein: CASSRGQTNAEAFF.

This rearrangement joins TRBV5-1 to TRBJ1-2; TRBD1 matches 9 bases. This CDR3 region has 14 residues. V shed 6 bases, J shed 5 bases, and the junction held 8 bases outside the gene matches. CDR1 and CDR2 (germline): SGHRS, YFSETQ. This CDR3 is CASNEQGAQYGYTF. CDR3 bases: TGCGCCAGCAACGAACAGGGGGCGCAATATGGCTACACCTTC. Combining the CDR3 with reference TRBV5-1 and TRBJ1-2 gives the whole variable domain KAGVTQTPRYLIKTRGQQVTLSCSPISGHRSVSWYQQTPGQGLQFLFEYFSETQRNKGNFPGRFSGRQFSNSRSEMNVSTLELGDSALYLCASNEQGAQYGYTFGSGTRLTVV.

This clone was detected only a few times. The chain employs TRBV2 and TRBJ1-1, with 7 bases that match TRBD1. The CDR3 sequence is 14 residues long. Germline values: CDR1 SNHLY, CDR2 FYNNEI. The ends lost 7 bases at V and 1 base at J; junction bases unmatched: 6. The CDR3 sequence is CASIGQVKNTEAFF. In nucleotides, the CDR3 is TGTGCCAGCATCGGACAGGTAAAGAACACTGAAGCTTTCTTT.

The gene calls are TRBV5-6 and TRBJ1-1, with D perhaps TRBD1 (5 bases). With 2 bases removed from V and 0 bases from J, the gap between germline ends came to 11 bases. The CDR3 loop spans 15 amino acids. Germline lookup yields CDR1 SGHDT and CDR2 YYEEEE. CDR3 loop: CASSLGGVMNTEAFF. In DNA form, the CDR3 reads TGTGCCAGCAGCTTAGGAGGGGTAATGAACACTGAAGCTTTCTTT. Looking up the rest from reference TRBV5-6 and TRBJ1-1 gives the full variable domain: DAGVTQSPTHLIKTRGQQVTLRCSPKSGHDTVSWYQQALGQGPQFIFQYYEEEERQRGNFPDRFSGHQFPNYSSELNVNALLLGDSALYLCASSLGGVMNTEAFFGQGTRLTVV.

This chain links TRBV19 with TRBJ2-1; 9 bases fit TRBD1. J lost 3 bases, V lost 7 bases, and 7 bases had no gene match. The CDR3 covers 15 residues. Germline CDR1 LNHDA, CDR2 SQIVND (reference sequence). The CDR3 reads CASTKGTGFYNEQFF. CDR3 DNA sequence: TGTGCCAGTACTAAAGGGACAGGGTTCTACAATGAGCAGTTCTTC.

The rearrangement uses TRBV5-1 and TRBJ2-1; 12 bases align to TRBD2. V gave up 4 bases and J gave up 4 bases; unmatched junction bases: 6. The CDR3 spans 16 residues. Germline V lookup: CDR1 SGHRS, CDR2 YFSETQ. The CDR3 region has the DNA TGCGCCAGCAGCCTGACCCTAGCGGGGGGGTACAATGAGCAGTTCTTC. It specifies CASSLTLAGGYNEQFF.

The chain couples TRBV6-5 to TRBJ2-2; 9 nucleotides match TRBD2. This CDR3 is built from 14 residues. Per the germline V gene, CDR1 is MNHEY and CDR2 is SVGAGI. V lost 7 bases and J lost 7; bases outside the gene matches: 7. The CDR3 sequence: CASTRGGDGGELFF. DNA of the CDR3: TGTGCCAGCACTCGCGGGGGGGACGGCGGGGAGCTGTTTTTT.

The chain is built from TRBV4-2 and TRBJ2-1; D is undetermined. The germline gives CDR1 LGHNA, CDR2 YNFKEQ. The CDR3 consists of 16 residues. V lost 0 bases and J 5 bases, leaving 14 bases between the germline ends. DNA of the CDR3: TGTGCCAGCAGCCAAGAGGGCTCCCATACTGACAATGAGCAGTTCTTC. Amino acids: CASSQEGSHTDNEQFF.

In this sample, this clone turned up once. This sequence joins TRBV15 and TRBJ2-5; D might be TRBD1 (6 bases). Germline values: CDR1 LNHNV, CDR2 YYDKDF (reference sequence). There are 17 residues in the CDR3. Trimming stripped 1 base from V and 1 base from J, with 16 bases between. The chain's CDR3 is CATSRGLSGGLQETQYF. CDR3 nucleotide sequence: TGTGCCACCAGCAGAGGGCTTTCTGGGGGCCTCCAAGAGACCCAGTACTTC.

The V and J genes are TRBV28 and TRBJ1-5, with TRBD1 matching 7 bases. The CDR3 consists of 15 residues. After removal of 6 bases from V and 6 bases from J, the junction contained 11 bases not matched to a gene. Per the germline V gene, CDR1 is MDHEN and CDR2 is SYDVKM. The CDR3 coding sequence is TGTGCCAGCAGGGGTACAGGGCGGGACAGTCAGCCCCAGCATTTT. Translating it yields CASRGTGRDSQPQHF.

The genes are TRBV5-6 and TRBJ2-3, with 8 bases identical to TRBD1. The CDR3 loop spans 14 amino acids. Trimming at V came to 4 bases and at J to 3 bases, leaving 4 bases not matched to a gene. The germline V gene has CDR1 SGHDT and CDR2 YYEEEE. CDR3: CASSTRTGTDTQYF. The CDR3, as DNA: TGTGCCAGCAGCACCAGGACAGGGACAGATACGCAGTATTTT.

In nucleotides, the CDR3 is TGTGCCAGCAGCGCGAGCGGGGGGACCTTATTGGCCCAGTACTTC. Residues: CASSASGGTLLAQYF. The rearrangement uses TRBV7-6 and TRBJ2-5; 9 nucleotides match TRBD2. J was trimmed by 9 bases and V by 5 bases; bases with no gene match: 13. This CDR3 contains 15 residues. Germline CDR1 SGHVS, CDR2 FNYEAQ.

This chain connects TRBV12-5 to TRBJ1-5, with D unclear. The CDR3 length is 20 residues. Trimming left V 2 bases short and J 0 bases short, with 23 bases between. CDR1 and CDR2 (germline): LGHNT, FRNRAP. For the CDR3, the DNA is TGTGCTAGTGGTTTGCGTAGTCCACAGCCAATAACTTATAGCAATCAGCCCCAGCATTTT. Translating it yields CASGLRSPQPITYSNQPQHF.

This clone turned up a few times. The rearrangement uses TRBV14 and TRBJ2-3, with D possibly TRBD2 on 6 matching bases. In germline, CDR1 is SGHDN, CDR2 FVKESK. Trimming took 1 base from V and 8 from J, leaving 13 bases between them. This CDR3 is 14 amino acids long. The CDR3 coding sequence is TGTGCCAGCAGCCAAGTGCTAACCGGGGGTACGCAGTATTTT. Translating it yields CASSQVLTGGTQYF.

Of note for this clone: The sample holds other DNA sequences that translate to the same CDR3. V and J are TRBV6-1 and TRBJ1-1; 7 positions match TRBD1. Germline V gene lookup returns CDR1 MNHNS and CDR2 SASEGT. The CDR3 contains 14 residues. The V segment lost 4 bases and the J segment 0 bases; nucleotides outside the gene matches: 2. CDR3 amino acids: CASSGQGMNTEAFF. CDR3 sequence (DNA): TGTGCCAGCAGTGGACAGGGTATGAACACTGAAGCTTTCTTT.